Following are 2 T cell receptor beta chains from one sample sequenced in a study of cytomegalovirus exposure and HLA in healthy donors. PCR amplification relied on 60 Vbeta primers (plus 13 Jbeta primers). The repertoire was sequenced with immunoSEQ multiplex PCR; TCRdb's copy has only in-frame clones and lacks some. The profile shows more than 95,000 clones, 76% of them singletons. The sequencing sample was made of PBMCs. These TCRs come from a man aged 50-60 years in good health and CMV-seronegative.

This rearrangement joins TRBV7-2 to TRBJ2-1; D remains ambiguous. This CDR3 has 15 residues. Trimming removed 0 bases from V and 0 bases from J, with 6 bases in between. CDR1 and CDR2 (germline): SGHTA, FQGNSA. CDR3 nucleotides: TGTGCCAGCAGCTTAGCGAAGAGCTCCTACAATGAGCAGTTCTTC. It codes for CASSLAKSSYNEQFF.

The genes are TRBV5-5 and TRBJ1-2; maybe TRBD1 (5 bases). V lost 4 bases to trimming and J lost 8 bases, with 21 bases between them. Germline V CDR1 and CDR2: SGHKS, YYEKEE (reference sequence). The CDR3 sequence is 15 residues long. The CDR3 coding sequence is TGTGCCAGCAGCGGGGAGGTCATGGGGGTAGGCGGCTACACCTTC. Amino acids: CASSGEVMGVGGYTF.